This entry lists 17 T cell receptor beta chains sequenced from one sample in a study of cytomegalovirus exposure and HLA in healthy donors. Amplification used 60 Vbeta primers and 13 Jbeta primers. Profiling relied on immunoSEQ multiplex PCR, and the TCRdb table lists in-frame clones only, not all of them. The sample records 170,000 or so clones, roughly three quarters being singletons. The sequencing input was PBMCs. The origin of the receptors is a woman between 45 and 65 years old in good health and CMV-seropositive.

This clone was seen a single time. The genes are TRBV5-1 and TRBJ1-4, with 7 bases aligning to TRBD1. Trimming removed 4 bases from V and 8 bases from J; junction bases left unmatched: 8. The CDR3 covers 14 residues. The germline gives CDR1 SGHRS, CDR2 YFSETQ. As DNA, the CDR3 is TGCGCCAGCAGCGCAGACAGGGCGGGGGAAAAACTGTTTTTT. Protein: CASSADRAGEKLFF.

This clone is a singleton in its sample. The chain recombines TRBV6-1 with TRBJ1-1; D ambiguous. Germline values: CDR1 MNHNS, CDR2 SASEGT. The CDR3 runs to 12 residues. Trimming took 6 bases from V and 1 from J, leaving 6 bases between them. The CDR3 DNA follows: TGTGCCAGCAGACGGTCGAACACTGAAGCTTTCTTT. This translates into CASRRSNTEAFF.

This clone appeared a few times. The chain joins TRBV7-9 to TRBJ1-1, with D unclear. This CDR3 comprises 14 residues. From germline, CDR1 is SEHNR and CDR2 FQNEAQ (reference sequence). Trimming took 1 base from V and 9 from J, leaving 15 bases between them. The DNA for the CDR3 is TGTGCCAGCAGCTTAGAAAGAAAAGGAGGGCAAGCTTTCTTT. Translated, it gives CASSLERKGGQAFF. Filled out from reference TRBV7-9 and TRBJ1-1, the complete variable domain reads DTGVSQNPRHKITKRGQNVTFRCDPISEHNRLYWYRQTLGQGPEFLTYFQNEAQLEKSRLLSDRFSAERPKGSFSTLEIQRTEQGDSAMYLCASSLERKGGQAFFGQGTRLTVV.

Only a few counts were recorded for this clone. The chain uses TRBV6-5 and TRBJ2-1, with 10 bases identical to TRBD2. V shed 5 bases, J shed 8 bases, and the junction held 6 bases outside the gene matches. Germline CDR1 reads MNHEY; CDR2 reads SVGAGI. The CDR3 is 14 amino acids. Here the CDR3 reads CASSPAGGPHEQFF. The CDR3 DNA reads as TGTGCCAGCAGTCCAGCGGGGGGGCCCCATGAGCAGTTCTTC.

A few counts support this clone. This sequence joins TRBV7-9 and TRBJ2-3; D not resolved. The CDR3 spans 12 residues. Germline values: CDR1 SEHNR, CDR2 FQNEAQ (reference sequence). Deletions cut 5 bases from V and 5 bases from J, with 8 bases between. Here the CDR3 reads CASSPNLDTQYF. The CDR3 DNA reads as TGTGCCAGCAGCCCCAATTTAGATACGCAGTATTTT.

This chain links TRBV5-1 with TRBJ2-1; 11 nucleotides match TRBD2. Germline values: CDR1 SGHRS, CDR2 YFSETQ. The CDR3 contains 14 residues. After removal of 7 bases from V and 4 bases from J, the junction contained 4 bases not matched to a gene. The CDR3, as DNA: TGCGCCAGCGGAGGGACTAGCGGTTACAATGAGCAGTTCTTC. Its translation: CASGGTSGYNEQFF.

The J gene is TRBJ2-4, the V gene TRBV29-1; 11 bases fit TRBD2. The V segment lost 5 bases and the J segment 2 bases; nucleotides outside the gene matches: 5. Per germline, CDR1 SQVTM and CDR2 ANQGSEA. CDR3 length: 15 residues. The CDR3 here is CSVTSGGGSKNIQYF. DNA for the CDR3: TGCAGCGTTACTAGCGGGGGAGGGTCCAAAAACATTCAGTACTTC.

V usage is TRBV5-1 and J usage is TRBJ2-7, with D maybe TRBD1 (7 bases). Trimming removed 3 bases from V and 5 bases from J, with 15 bases in between. The germline V gene encodes CDR1 SGHRS and CDR2 YFSETQ. The CDR3 has 14 amino acids. This CDR3 is CASSSRGARNEQYF. CDR3 nucleotides: TGCGCCAGCAGCTCCAGGGGGGCTCGGAACGAGCAGTACTTC.

The chain carries TRBV9 and TRBJ2-7; D uncertain. V lost 0 bases, J lost 4 bases, and 11 bases lay in between. Germline CDR1 and CDR2: SGDLS and YYNGEE. The CDR3 has 14 residues. CDR3 nucleotide sequence: TGTGCCAGCAGCGTAGGTGACGGGTCGTACGAGCAGTACTTC. Residues: CASSVGDGSYEQYF.

The rearrangement uses TRBV30 and TRBJ2-3; 8 bases agree with TRBD1. Germline loops: CDR1 GTSNPN, CDR2 SVGIG (reference sequence). The CDR3 covers 14 residues. V was clipped by 5 bases and J by 2 bases; unmatched bases: 6. The DNA for the CDR3 is TGTGCCTGGGAGCAGGGGGCCGTCACAGATACGCAGTATTTT. This sequence encodes CAWEQGAVTDTQYF. The complete variable domain, with remaining parts taken from reference TRBV30 and TRBJ2-3, reads SQTIHQWPATLVQPVGSPLSLECTVEGTSNPNLYWYRQAAGRGLQLLFYSVGIGQISSEVPQNLSASRPQDRQFILSSKKLLLSDSGFYLCAWEQGAVTDTQYFGPGTRLTVL.

The CDR3 DNA sequence: TGCGCCAGCAGCCCAGACAGGAACTATGGCTACACCTTC. It encodes CASSPDRNYGYTF. The chain links TRBV5-1 to TRBJ1-2, with D perhaps matching TRBD1 (6 bases). The germline V gene encodes CDR1 SGHRS and CDR2 YFSETQ. V was shortened by 4 bases and J by 2 bases, with 9 bases between the two germline ends. The CDR3 runs 13 residues.

The chain employs TRBV6-5 and TRBJ1-2, with D maybe TRBD1 (6 bases). Per the germline V gene, CDR1 is MNHEY and CDR2 is SVGAGI. CDR3 length equals 10 residues. V lost 10 bases and J 6 bases, leaving 9 bases between the germline ends. In nucleotides, the CDR3 is TGTGCCACCTACAGGGATGGCTACACCTTC. It translates to CATYRDGYTF.

This clone was seen a few times. V gene TRBV7-9 combines with J gene TRBJ1-3; possible D gene TRBD1, 6 bases. Germline loops: CDR1 SEHNR, CDR2 FQNEAQ (reference sequence). The CDR3 has 16 residues. Trimming shortened V by 5 bases and J by 4 bases, and 18 bases separated the two germline ends. CDR3 DNA: TGTGCCAGCAGCGAAACCGGATACAGGGCCGGAAACACCATATATTTT. Its protein is CASSETGYRAGNTIYF.

The chain employs TRBV9 and TRBJ2-7; a possible D gene is TRBD1 (6 bases). Per the germline V gene, CDR1 is SGDLS and CDR2 is YYNGEE. This CDR3 is built from 14 residues. V gave up 4 bases and J gave up 2 bases, with 13 bases separating them. The CDR3 loop reads CASSTGFRPYEQYF. DNA of the CDR3: TGTGCCAGCAGCACAGGGTTCCGGCCCTACGAGCAGTACTTC.

This chain uses TRBV4-1 with TRBJ1-6; a possible D gene is TRBD1 (5 bases). Trimming shortened V by 4 bases and J by 7 bases, and 23 bases separated the two germline ends. From germline, CDR1 is MGHRA and CDR2 YSYEKL. This CDR3 comprises 18 residues. This CDR3 reads CASSLLGGDSEGNSPLHF. The CDR3, as DNA: TGCGCCAGCAGCCTTCTAGGCGGAGACAGCGAAGGCAATTCACCCCTCCACTTT.

The chain joins TRBV5-4 to TRBJ1-5; 7 nucleotides match TRBD1. Trimming at V came to 4 bases and at J to 6 bases, leaving 4 bases not matched to a gene. CDR3 length: 13 amino acids. The V gene's germline CDR1 is SGHNT and CDR2 YYREEE (reference sequence). CDR3 sequence: CASSRRGIQPQHF. The CDR3 region has the DNA TGTGCCAGCAGCCGCAGGGGGATTCAGCCCCAGCATTTT.

The V and J genes are TRBV5-4 and TRBJ1-5; D unresolved. Germline CDR1 reads SGHNT; CDR2 reads YYREEE (reference sequence). Trimming took 0 bases from V and 8 from J, leaving 12 bases between them. The CDR3 runs 14 residues. The CDR3 here is CASSLAGQREPQHF. The CDR3 DNA reads TGTGCCAGCAGCTTGGCAGGCCAGAGGGAGCCCCAGCATTTT.